This TCR beta chain was documented in a study of early T cells in non-severe SARS-CoV-2 infection. Overall study context: Sequencing input comprised bulk RNA from unsorted whole blood; chain pairing was not available.

Via MiXCR, TCRdb re-called the 5' RACE reads, giving one row per CDR3 protein. This table holds 60,000 or so distinct CDR3 sequences, around 9.7% found once. The CDR3 has 14 residues. Trimming took 4 bases from V and 1 from J, leaving 10 bases between them. This chain joins TRBV12-3 or TRBV12-4 and TRBJ1-1; D possibly corresponds to TRBD1 (5 bases). The sequence was collected from an adult who was a healthcare worker with PCR-confirmed SARS-CoV-2 infection or an uninfected control (not recorded which). Sequencing was done on a sample of whole blood. In nucleotides, the CDR3 is TGTGCCAGCAGTTCGGGACTGAAGAACACTGAAGCTTTCTTT. Translation gives CASSSGLKNTEAFF.